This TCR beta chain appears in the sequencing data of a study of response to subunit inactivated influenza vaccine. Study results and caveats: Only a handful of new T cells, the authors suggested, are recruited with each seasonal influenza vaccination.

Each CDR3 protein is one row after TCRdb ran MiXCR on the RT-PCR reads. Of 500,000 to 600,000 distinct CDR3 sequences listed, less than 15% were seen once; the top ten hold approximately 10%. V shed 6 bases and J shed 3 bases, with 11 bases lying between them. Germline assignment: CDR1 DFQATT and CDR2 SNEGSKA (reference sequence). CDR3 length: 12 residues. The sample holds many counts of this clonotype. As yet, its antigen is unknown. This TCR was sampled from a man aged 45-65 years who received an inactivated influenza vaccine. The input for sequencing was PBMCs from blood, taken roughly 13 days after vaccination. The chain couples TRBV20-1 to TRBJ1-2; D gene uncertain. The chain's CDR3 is CSATPGYYGYTF. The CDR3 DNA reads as TGCAGTGCCACTCCAGGCTACTATGGCTACACCTTC.